This T cell receptor (beta chain) is from a study of CD8+CD57+ T cells in acquired aplastic anemia. About the study: For CD4+ cells, healthy donors had an average of about 10 million reads. Regarding the study as a whole: Fewer than 35 sequences, all CD8+ CDR3, were shared between patients and controls.

Researchers used genomic DNA as the template to profile TCR beta VDJ and CDR3. TCRdb ran MiXCR on the reads and lists one entry per CDR3 protein. Counted here are about 190,000 distinct CDR3 sequences, roughly half occurring once; the ten biggest clones make up about 16%. This clonotype was found a few times. The antigen is unknown. Mismatch with germline at one junction end may stem from a read error. CDR1 and CDR2 (germline): ENHRY, SYGVKD. CDR3 length: 13 residues. Sequenced material: sorted CD4+, CD8+, or CD8+CD57+ T cells (not recorded which) from PBMCs. This chain links TRBV10-3 with TRBJ2-7; D gene uncertain. The receptor was isolated from a human donor in good health, serving as a control. Written as DNA, the CDR3 is TGTGCCAGCAGTCTCGAGCCAGGAAGGTGGCAGTACTTC. It translates to CASSLEPGRWQYF.